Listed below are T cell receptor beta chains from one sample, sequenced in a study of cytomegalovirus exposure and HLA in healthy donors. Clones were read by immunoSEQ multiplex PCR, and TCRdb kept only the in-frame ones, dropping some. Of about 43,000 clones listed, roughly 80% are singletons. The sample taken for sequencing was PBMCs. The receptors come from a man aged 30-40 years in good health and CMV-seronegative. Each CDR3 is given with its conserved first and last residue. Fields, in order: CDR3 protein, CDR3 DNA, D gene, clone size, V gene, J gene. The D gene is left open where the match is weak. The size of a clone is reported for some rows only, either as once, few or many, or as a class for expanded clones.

CDR3aa: CASSPGDRGPQETQYF
CDR3nt: TGTGCCAGCAGCCCCGGGGACAGGGGGCCTCAAGAGACCCAGTACTTC
d_gene: TRBD1
abundance: -
v_gene: TRBV5-5
j_gene: TRBJ2-5

CDR3aa: CASSTRQGGAYNEQFF
CDR3nt: TGTGCCAGCAGCACCCGACAGGGGGGGGCCTACAATGAGCAGTTCTTC
d_gene: TRBD1
abundance: -
v_gene: TRBV7-2
j_gene: TRBJ2-1

CDR3aa: CASTTLAGETQYF
CDR3nt: TGCGCCAGCACTACACTGGCGGGGGAGACCCAGTACTTC
d_gene: -
abundance: -
v_gene: TRBV5-1
j_gene: TRBJ2-5

CDR3aa: CASSQDRDYNEQFF
CDR3nt: TGCGCCAGCAGCCAAGATCGGGACTACAATGAGCAGTTCTTC
d_gene: -
abundance: few
v_gene: TRBV4-3
j_gene: TRBJ2-1

CDR3aa: CASSQDFSRGIETQYF
CDR3nt: TGTGCCAGCAGCCAAGATTTCTCACGGGGGATCGAGACCCAGTACTTC
d_gene: -
abundance: -
v_gene: TRBV4-2
j_gene: TRBJ2-5

CDR3aa: CASSQTTVGNTIYF
CDR3nt: TGTGCCAGCAGCCAGACGACAGTTGGAAACACCATATATTTT
d_gene: -
abundance: -
v_gene: TRBV14
j_gene: TRBJ1-3

CDR3aa: CASRFGTSGSTGELFF
CDR3nt: TGTGCCAGTAGGTTTGGGACTAGCGGGAGCACCGGGGAGCTGTTTTTT
d_gene: TRBD2
abundance: -
v_gene: TRBV19
j_gene: TRBJ2-2

CDR3aa: CASSQGAGADNEQFF
CDR3nt: TGCGCCAGCAGCCAAGGGGCGGGGGCGGACAATGAGCAGTTCTTC
d_gene: -
abundance: -
v_gene: TRBV4-3
j_gene: TRBJ2-1

CDR3aa: CAWSVLGSTGGAGSGSGELFF
CDR3nt: TGTGCCTGGAGTGTACTGGGGAGTACAGGGGGCGCCGGTTCGGGGTCCGGGGAGCTGTTTTTT
d_gene: TRBD1
abundance: -
v_gene: TRBV30
j_gene: TRBJ2-2

CDR3aa: CASSPRDTFGTEAFF
CDR3nt: TGTGCCAGCTCACCACGGGACACCTTTGGGACTGAAGCTTTCTTT
d_gene: -
abundance: -
v_gene: TRBV18
j_gene: TRBJ1-1

CDR3aa: CASSRRAGGPGELFF
CDR3nt: TGTGCCAGTAGTCGGAGGGCAGGGGGCCCCGGGGAGCTGTTTTTT
d_gene: TRBD1
abundance: -
v_gene: TRBV19
j_gene: TRBJ2-2

CDR3aa: CASSQDPDRDYGYTF
CDR3nt: TGTGCCAGCAGCCAAGACCCTGACAGGGACTATGGCTACACCTTC
d_gene: TRBD1
abundance: -
v_gene: TRBV4-2
j_gene: TRBJ1-2

CDR3aa: CASTPTGANNEQFF
CDR3nt: TGCGCCAGCACCCCGACAGGGGCCAACAATGAGCAGTTCTTC
d_gene: TRBD1
abundance: -
v_gene: TRBV5-1
j_gene: TRBJ2-1

CDR3aa: CASSYSGGTDTQYF
CDR3nt: TGTGCCAGCAGTTATAGCGGGGGCACAGATACGCAGTATTTT
d_gene: TRBD2
abundance: -
v_gene: TRBV6-5
j_gene: TRBJ2-3

CDR3aa: CASSGDRVTGELFF
CDR3nt: TGTGCCAGCAGTGGAGACAGGGTTACCGGGGAGCTGTTTTTT
d_gene: TRBD1
abundance: few
v_gene: TRBV2
j_gene: TRBJ2-2